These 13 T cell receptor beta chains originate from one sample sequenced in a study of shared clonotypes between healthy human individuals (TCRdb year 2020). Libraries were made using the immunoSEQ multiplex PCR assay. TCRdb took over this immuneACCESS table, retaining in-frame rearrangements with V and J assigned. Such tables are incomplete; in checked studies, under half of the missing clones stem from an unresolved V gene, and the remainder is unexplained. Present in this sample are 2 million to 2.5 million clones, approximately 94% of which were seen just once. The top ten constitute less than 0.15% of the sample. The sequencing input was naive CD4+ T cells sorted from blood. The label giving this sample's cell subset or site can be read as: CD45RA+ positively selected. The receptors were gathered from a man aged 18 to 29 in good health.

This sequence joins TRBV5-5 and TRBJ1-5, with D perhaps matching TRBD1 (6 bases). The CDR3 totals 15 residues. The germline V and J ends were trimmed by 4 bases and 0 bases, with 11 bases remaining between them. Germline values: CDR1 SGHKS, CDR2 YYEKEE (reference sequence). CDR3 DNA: TGTGCCAGCAGCCTTCTCAGGGGTAGCAATCAGCCCCAGCATTTT. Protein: CASSLLRGSNQPQHF.

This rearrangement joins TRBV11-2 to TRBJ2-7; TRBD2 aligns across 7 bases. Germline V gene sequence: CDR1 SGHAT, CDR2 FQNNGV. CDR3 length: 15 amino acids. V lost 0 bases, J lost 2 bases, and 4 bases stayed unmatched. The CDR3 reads CASSLDLAGAYEQYF. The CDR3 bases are TGTGCCAGCAGCTTAGATCTGGCGGGAGCCTACGAGCAGTACTTC.

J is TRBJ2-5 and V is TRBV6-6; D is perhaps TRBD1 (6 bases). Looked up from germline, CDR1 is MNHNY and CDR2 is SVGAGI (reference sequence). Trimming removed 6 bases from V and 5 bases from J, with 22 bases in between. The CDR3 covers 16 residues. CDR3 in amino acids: CASSHGTTPGPETQYF. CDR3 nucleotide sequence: TGTGCCAGCAGCCACGGGACAACTCCCGGGCCGGAGACCCAGTACTTC.

CDR3 in DNA: TGTGCCAGCATCCCGACAAGGGGGGACAATTCACCCCTCCACTTT. Amino acid sequence: CASIPTRGDNSPLHF. V is TRBV6-5 and J is TRBJ1-6, with D tentatively TRBD1 (6 bases). V lost 7 bases to trimming and J lost 7 bases, with 17 bases between them. The CDR3 is 15 residues long. Germline V gene data show CDR1 as MNHEY and CDR2 as SVGAGI.

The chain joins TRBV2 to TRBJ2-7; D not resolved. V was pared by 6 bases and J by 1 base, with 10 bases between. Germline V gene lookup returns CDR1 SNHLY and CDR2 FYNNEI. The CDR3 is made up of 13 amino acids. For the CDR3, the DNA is TGTGCCAGCAGGGCAGGTCCGTCCTACGAGCAGTACTTC. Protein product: CASRAGPSYEQYF. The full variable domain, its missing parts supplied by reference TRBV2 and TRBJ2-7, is EPEVTQTPSHQVTQMGQEVILRCVPISNHLYFYWYRQILGQKVEFLVSFYNNEISEKSEIFDDQFSVERPDGSNFTLKIRSTKLEDSAMYFCASRAGPSYEQYFGPGTRLTVT.

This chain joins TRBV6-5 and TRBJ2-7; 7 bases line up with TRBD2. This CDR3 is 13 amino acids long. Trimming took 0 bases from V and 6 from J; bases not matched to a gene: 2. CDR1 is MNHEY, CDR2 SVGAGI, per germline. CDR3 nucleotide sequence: TGTGCCAGCAGTTACTCGGGGGGGGTCGAGCAGTACTTC. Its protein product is CASSYSGGVEQYF.

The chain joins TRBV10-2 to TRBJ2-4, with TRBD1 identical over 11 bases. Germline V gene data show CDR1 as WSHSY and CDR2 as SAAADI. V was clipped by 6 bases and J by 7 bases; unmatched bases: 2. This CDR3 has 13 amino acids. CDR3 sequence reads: CASSGQGANIQYF. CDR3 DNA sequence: TGCGCCAGCAGCGGACAGGGGGCGAACATTCAGTACTTC.

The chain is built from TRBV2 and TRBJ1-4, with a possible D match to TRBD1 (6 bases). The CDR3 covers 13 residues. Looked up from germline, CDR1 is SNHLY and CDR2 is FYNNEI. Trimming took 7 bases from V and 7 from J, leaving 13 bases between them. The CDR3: CASISGAGEKLFF. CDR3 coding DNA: TGTGCCAGCATCTCGGGGGCGGGTGAAAAACTGTTTTTT.

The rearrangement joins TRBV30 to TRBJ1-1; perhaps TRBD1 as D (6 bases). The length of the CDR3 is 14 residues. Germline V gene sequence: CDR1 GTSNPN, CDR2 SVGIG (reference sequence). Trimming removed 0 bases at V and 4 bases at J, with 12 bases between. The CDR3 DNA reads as TGTGCCTGGAGTGTAGGGGGGGCGACCACTGAAGCTTTCTTT. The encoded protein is CAWSVGGATTEAFF.

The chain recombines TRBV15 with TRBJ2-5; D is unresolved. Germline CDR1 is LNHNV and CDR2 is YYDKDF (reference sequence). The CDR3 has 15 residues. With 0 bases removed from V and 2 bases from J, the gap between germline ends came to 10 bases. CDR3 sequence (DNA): TGTGCCACCAGCAGAGAGTTGACGAAACAAGAGACCCAGTACTTC. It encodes CATSRELTKQETQYF.

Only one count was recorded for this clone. As DNA, the CDR3 is TGTGCCAGCAGGCAGGGAATTAGCAATCAGCCCCAGCATTTT. It yields the protein CASRQGISNQPQHF. The chain carries TRBV2 and TRBJ1-5; a weak D match, TRBD1 (5 bases). The CDR3 is 14 residues long. CDR1 SNHLY and CDR2 FYNNEI come from the germline V gene. V lost 6 bases, J lost 0 bases, and 9 bases lay in between.

CDR3 in amino acids: CASSTQGADGYTF. The CDR3 region has the DNA TGTGCCAGCAGCACACAGGGGGCGGATGGCTACACCTTC. This chain uses TRBV5-4 with TRBJ1-2, with TRBD1 matching over 9 bases. Germline values: CDR1 SGHNT, CDR2 YYREEE (reference sequence). The CDR3 has 13 amino acids. The V gene end was trimmed by 4 bases and the J gene end by 6 bases; junction bases not matched to a gene: 4.

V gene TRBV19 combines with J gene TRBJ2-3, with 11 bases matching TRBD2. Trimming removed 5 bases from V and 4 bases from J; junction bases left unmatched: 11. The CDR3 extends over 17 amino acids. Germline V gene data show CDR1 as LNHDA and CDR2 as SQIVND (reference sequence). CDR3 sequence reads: CASSSVGLAGLADTQYF. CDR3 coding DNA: TGTGCCAGTAGTTCGGTCGGACTAGCGGGCCTGGCAGATACGCAGTATTTT.